These 32 T cell receptor beta chains were all obtained from the same sample, sequenced in a study of blood T cell repertoires in COVID-19. This table comes from immunoSEQ multiplex PCR, and its TCRdb copy is limited to in-frame clones, with some not included. This sample has approximately 56,000 clones, with roughly 84% found just once. Sequencing used peripheral blood. Receptors were obtained from a woman at least 80 years old with acute or convalescent COVID-19.

A single count supports this clone. The chain has TRBV7-9 and TRBJ1-1, with TRBD1 as a possible D gene (5 bases). The germline CDR1 and CDR2 sequences are SEHNR and FQNEAQ (reference sequence). Deletions cut 8 bases from V and 3 bases from J, with 16 bases between. This CDR3 is built from 14 residues. CDR3: CASPPGGGDTEAFF. The CDR3, as DNA: TGTGCCAGCCCGCCCGGCGGAGGGGACACTGAAGCTTTCTTT.

This clone came up a few times. V is TRBV11-2 and J is TRBJ1-6; D is uncertain. Germline V gives CDR1 SGHAT, CDR2 FQNNGV. Trimming pared 7 bases from V and 6 bases from J, leaving 10 bases between. The CDR3 contains 13 residues. The CDR3 DNA is TGTGCCAGCACCCCGGTCGGTAATTCACCCCTCCACTTT. It yields the protein CASTPVGNSPLHF. Drawing the rest from reference TRBV11-2 and TRBJ1-6, the complete variable domain is EAGVAQSPRYKIIEKRQSVAFWCNPISGHATLYWYQQILGQGPKLLIQFQNNGVVDDSQLPKDRFSAERLKGVDSTLKIQPAKLEDSAVYLCASTPVGNSPLHFGNGTRLTVT.

The chain combines TRBV2 with TRBJ2-7, with a tentative D call TRBD2 (7 bases). The germline V gene encodes CDR1 SNHLY and CDR2 FYNNEI. The CDR3 is made up of 15 amino acids. V was trimmed by 7 bases and J by 2 bases, leaving 18 bases between them. CDR3 loop: CASIGGLAVPYEQYF. CDR3 DNA: TGTGCCAGCATAGGGGGGCTAGCGGTTCCCTACGAGCAGTACTTC.

The chain joins TRBV6-1 to TRBJ1-2, with D possibly matching TRBD1 (6 bases). V lost 2 bases to trimming and J lost 4 bases, with 8 bases between them. Per germline, CDR1 MNHNS and CDR2 SASEGT. The CDR3 totals 13 residues. This CDR3 is CASSEQGSYGYTF. CDR3 in DNA: TGTGCCAGCAGTGAACAGGGGTCCTATGGCTACACCTTC.

The gene calls are TRBV6-1 and TRBJ1-2, with TRBD1 as a possible D gene (5 bases). The germline V gene encodes CDR1 MNHNS and CDR2 SASEGT. Trimming pared 0 bases from V and 6 bases from J, leaving 17 bases between. The CDR3 is 16 residues long. CDR3 loop: CASSEAWGTQVNGYTF. Here the CDR3 DNA reads TGTGCCAGCAGTGAAGCATGGGGGACTCAAGTAAATGGCTACACCTTC.

The chain has TRBV5-4 and TRBJ2-3; 12 positions agree with TRBD2. Per the germline V gene, CDR1 is SGHNT and CDR2 is YYREEE (reference sequence). The CDR3 is made up of 16 amino acids. The trim removed 4 bases at V and 7 bases at J, leaving 10 bases unmatched. The CDR3 region has the DNA TGTGCCAGCAGCCCCCAGACTAGCGGGAGCACTTATACGCAGTATTTT. Its translation: CASSPQTSGSTYTQYF.

The rearrangement joins TRBV5-1 to TRBJ2-1; TRBD2 matches 12 bases. CDR1 is SGHRS and CDR2 is YFSETQ in the germline V gene. V was pared by 1 base and J by 8 bases, with 7 bases of the junction left unmatched. There are 16 residues in the CDR3. CDR3 in DNA: TGCGCCAGCAGCTTGTTTGGGACTAGCGGGTTGGATGAGCAGTTCTTC. It yields the protein CASSLFGTSGLDEQFF.

CDR3 residues: CASSYGTGHPYEQYF. CDR3 coding DNA: TGCGCCAGCAGCTACGGGACAGGGCATCCCTACGAGCAGTACTTC. The chain joins TRBV5-1 to TRBJ2-7, with 9 positions matching TRBD1. V shed 3 bases and J 2 bases; nucleotides not matched to a gene: 6. Germline loops: CDR1 SGHRS, CDR2 YFSETQ. The CDR3 length is 15 residues.

The chain joins TRBV7-2 to TRBJ2-5, with D maybe TRBD2 (6 bases). The germline V gene has CDR1 SGHTA and CDR2 FQGNSA. The CDR3 spans 12 residues. V lost 3 bases, J lost 9 bases, and 11 bases lay in between. The CDR3 DNA reads TGTGCCAGCAGCTTCCCTGGGGGGTCCCAGTACTTC. Protein: CASSFPGGSQYF.

The rearrangement links TRBV5-4 to TRBJ2-5; unclear D gene. Germline-derived CDR1 and CDR2 are SGHNT and YYREEE (reference sequence). Trimming left V 3 bases short and J 2 bases short, with 8 bases between. The CDR3 has 13 residues. The CDR3 spells CASSSRSQETQYF. CDR3 in DNA: TGTGCCAGCAGCTCGAGGAGTCAAGAGACCCAGTACTTC.

This chain uses TRBV19 with TRBJ2-7; 8 bases agree with TRBD1. Germline loops: CDR1 LNHDA, CDR2 SQIVND (reference sequence). This CDR3 comprises 14 residues. V was pared by 6 bases and J by 4 bases, with 8 bases of the junction left unmatched. The CDR3 here is CASRRGTGSYEQYF. The CDR3 nucleotides read TGTGCCAGTAGGAGGGGGACAGGTTCTTACGAGCAGTACTTC.

The chain couples TRBV5-1 to TRBJ2-3, with 9 positions matching TRBD2. CDR1 SGHRS and CDR2 YFSETQ come from the germline V gene. The CDR3 is 16 amino acids. J lost 5 bases, V lost 3 bases, and 10 bases had no gene match. In DNA, the CDR3 is TGCGCCAGCAGCTCCCGTCTGGCGGGGGGGCTAGATACGCAGTATTTT. Its protein product is CASSSRLAGGLDTQYF.

The chain employs TRBV3-1 (or the pseudogene TRBV3-2) and TRBJ2-5, with 7 bases aligning to TRBD2. CDR3 length: 15 amino acids. After removal of 0 bases from V and 5 bases from J, the junction contained 6 bases not matched to a gene. CDR1 and CDR2 (germline): LGHDT, YNNKEL (reference sequence). CDR3 nucleotide sequence: TGTGCCAGCAGCCAAGAGGGGGGGTCGGGGGAGACCCAGTACTTC. As protein: CASSQEGGSGETQYF.

The chain has TRBV19 and TRBJ1-1; D remains unclear. The V end lost 7 bases, the J end lost 3 bases, and 12 bases lay between the germline ends. This CDR3 region has 13 residues. Germline CDR1 reads LNHDA; CDR2 reads SQIVND (reference sequence). This chain's CDR3 is CASTIGSYTEAFF. The DNA of the CDR3 is TGTGCCAGTACCATCGGGTCCTACACTGAAGCTTTCTTT.

The gene calls are TRBV5-6 and TRBJ1-2; D is undetermined. Trimming stripped 1 base from V and 4 bases from J, with 8 bases between. The CDR3 has 13 residues. Germline-derived CDR1 and CDR2 are SGHDT and YYEEEE. The CDR3 region is CASSLRQAYGYTF. CDR3 nucleotide sequence: TGTGCCAGCAGCTTGAGGCAGGCCTATGGCTACACCTTC.

The chain couples TRBV5-1 to TRBJ1-3, with D tentatively TRBD1 (5 bases). This CDR3 has 16 residues. The V gene lost 1 base and the J gene lost 8 bases, with 19 bases spanning the gap. From germline, CDR1 is SGHRS and CDR2 YFSETQ. CDR3 DNA: TGCGCCAGCAGCTTGTCGGTGTCTACCAGGGCGGACACCATATATTTT. As protein: CASSLSVSTRADTIYF.

The V gene is TRBV5-5, the J gene TRBJ2-1; TRBD1 might be the D (6 bases). The V gene's germline CDR1 is SGHKS and CDR2 YYEKEE (reference sequence). Trimming pared 4 bases from V and 3 bases from J, leaving 11 bases between. The CDR3 is 14 residues long. CDR3 protein: CASSPGQRYNEQFF. CDR3 nucleotide sequence: TGTGCCAGCAGCCCCGGACAGCGCTACAATGAGCAGTTCTTC.

The CDR3 here is CATGQGASQETQYF. In DNA, the CDR3 is TGTGCCACCGGACAGGGGGCTTCGCAAGAGACCCAGTACTTC. The gene calls are TRBV6-5 and TRBJ2-5; 11 nucleotides align to TRBD1. The CDR3 covers 14 residues. The germline V gene encodes CDR1 MNHEY and CDR2 SVGAGI. With 10 bases clipped from V and 2 bases from J, the junction kept 6 bases outside the gene matches.

This clone was detected a few times. The chain carries TRBV21-1 and TRBJ1-4; the table gives TRBD1 as D, unverified against the DNA. TRBV21-1 counts as a pseudogene. The CDR3 sequence is 16 residues long. The DNA for the CDR3 is TGTGCCAGCAGCAGTCCCAGGCGCCAAGGTAATGAAAAACTGTTTTTT. It specifies CASSSPRRQGNEKLFF.

This clone appeared a single time. CDR3 loop: CASSETGSPLHEKLFF. The CDR3 nucleotides read TGTGCCAGCAGTGAAACAGGGTCCCCTTTACATGAAAAACTGTTTTTT. The rearrangement uses TRBV6-1 and TRBJ1-4, with D possibly matching TRBD1 (6 bases). The CDR3 contains 16 residues. V lost 2 bases to trimming and J lost 6 bases, with 16 bases between them. The V gene's germline CDR1 is MNHNS and CDR2 SASEGT.

The chain carries TRBV5-6 and TRBJ1-1; D perhaps matches TRBD1 (5 bases). The CDR3 is made up of 13 amino acids. The ends were cut back, 4 bases at V and 1 base at J, with 8 bases in the middle. The germline V gene encodes CDR1 SGHDT and CDR2 YYEEEE. The CDR3 DNA reads TGTGCCAGCAGCCTGACAGCGAACACTGAAGCTTTCTTT. Protein sequence: CASSLTANTEAFF.

The V call is TRBV30, the J call TRBJ2-3; 10 bases match TRBD1. Germline CDR1 GTSNPN, CDR2 SVGIG (reference sequence). The CDR3 has 16 amino acids. V gave up 5 bases and J gave up 0 bases; unmatched junction bases: 8. The DNA of the CDR3 is TGTGCCTGGTATACTCCGGGACAGGGGAGCACAGATACGCAGTATTTT. This sequence encodes CAWYTPGQGSTDTQYF. The whole variable domain, filled in from reference TRBV30 and TRBJ2-3, reads SQTIHQWPATLVQPVGSPLSLECTVEGTSNPNLYWYRQAAGRGLQLLFYSVGIGQISSEVPQNLSASRPQDRQFILSSKKLLLSDSGFYLCAWYTPGQGSTDTQYFGPGTRLTVL.

The chain links TRBV5-5 to TRBJ1-1; tentatively, D is TRBD1 (5 bases). V was pared by 2 bases and J by 6 bases, with 17 bases between. This CDR3 comprises 15 residues. The germline gives CDR1 SGHKS, CDR2 YYEKEE (reference sequence). CDR3 region: CASSFPITGEAEAFF. DNA of the CDR3: TGTGCCAGCAGCTTCCCCATTACGGGGGAGGCTGAAGCTTTCTTT.

The rearrangement uses TRBV5-1 and TRBJ2-3; D might be TRBD1 (6 bases). The CDR3 runs to 14 residues. CDR1 SGHRS and CDR2 YFSETQ come from the germline V gene. V lost 7 bases and J 0 bases, leaving 12 bases between the germline ends. The CDR3 bases are TGCGCCAGCCGGGCAGGGGCTAGCACAGATACGCAGTATTTT. It specifies CASRAGASTDTQYF.

This clone was counted a few times. The chain recombines TRBV5-8 with TRBJ1-5, with D unclear. The CDR3 runs 16 residues. V was pared by 7 bases and J by 0 bases, with 17 bases between. CDR1 and CDR2 from the germline V gene are SGHTS and YDEGEE. Written as DNA, the CDR3 is TGTGCCAGCTCCAAGGAGAGAGCCAATAGCAATCAGCCCCAGCATTTT. Residues: CASSKERANSNQPQHF.

The rearrangement joins TRBV21-1 to TRBJ1-5; the table's D call TRBD1 went unverified against the DNA. TRBV21-1 is a documented pseudogene. The CDR3 loop spans 16 amino acids. CDR3 sequence: CASKHPGTGYNQPQHF. In nucleotides, the CDR3 is TGTGCCAGCAAGCACCCCGGGACAGGGTACAATCAGCCCCAGCATTTT.

The rearrangement links TRBV7-2 to TRBJ1-1; possible D gene TRBD1, 5 bases. V shed 7 bases and J shed 10 bases, with 16 bases lying between them. The CDR3 is 12 residues long. Germline V lookup: CDR1 SGHTA, CDR2 FQGNSA. The CDR3 DNA is TGTGCCAGCACTACTCGGGGGGATGGAGCTTTCTTT. Translated: CASTTRGDGAFF.

The V call is TRBV7-7, the J call TRBJ2-1; D is uncertain. Germline V lookup: CDR1 SSHAT, CDR2 FNYEAQ (reference sequence). The V and J ends lost 2 bases and 3 bases respectively, with 8 bases between them. The CDR3 totals 14 residues. The CDR3 protein is CASSLLGRYNEQFF. In nucleotides, the CDR3 is TGTGCCAGCAGCTTACTTGGGCGCTACAATGAGCAGTTCTTC.

This chain joins TRBV6-5 and TRBJ2-3; D possibly corresponds to TRBD1 (6 bases). With 6 bases removed from V and 1 base from J, the gap between germline ends came to 14 bases. Germline CDR1 reads MNHEY; CDR2 reads SVGAGI. The CDR3 is 15 residues long. CDR3: CASSLTGIGTDTQYF. The CDR3 bases are TGTGCCAGCAGCCTAACAGGGATCGGCACAGATACGCAGTATTTT.

The V and J genes are TRBV2 and TRBJ1-1; D perhaps matches TRBD1 (6 bases). Germline CDR1 and CDR2: SNHLY and FYNNEI. Trimming left V 3 bases short and J 7 bases short, with 12 bases between. CDR3 length: 13 amino acids. The CDR3 DNA sequence: TGTGCCAGCAGTGAGAAGGAAGGGGGTGAAGCTTTCTTT. Translating it yields CASSEKEGGEAFF.

The chain joins TRBV19 to TRBJ2-3, with D perhaps TRBD2 (6 bases). The CDR3 spans 19 residues. Germline V lookup: CDR1 LNHDA, CDR2 SQIVND (reference sequence). The ends were cut back, 3 bases at V and 3 bases at J, with 25 bases in the middle. The CDR3 DNA sequence: TGTGCCAGTAGTATGGTTAGCGGCCACACACCCGGGAATACAGATACGCAGTATTTT. The encoded protein is CASSMVSGHTPGNTDTQYF.

The chain uses TRBV4-1 and TRBJ2-7; perhaps TRBD2 as D (7 bases). CDR1 is MGHRA, CDR2 YSYEKL, per germline. This CDR3 spans 14 amino acids. V lost 1 base to trimming and J lost 7 bases, with 14 bases between them. This CDR3 is CASSQGGGPLEQYF. CDR3 DNA sequence: TGCGCCAGCAGCCAAGGGGGGGGCCCCTTGGAGCAGTACTTC.